These T cell receptor beta chains were read from a single sample in a study of T cell changes during pregnancy in multiple sclerosis. Profiled with immunoSEQ multiplex PCR; TCRdb holds only in-frame clones, not every one. The sample contains more than 50,000 clones, roughly nine tenths of which appear only once. The sample was peripheral blood, taken in the first trimester of pregnancy. The receptors here all came from a female donor in good health, enrolled as a control in a pregnancy study. The CDR3 runs from the conserved cysteine through the conserved F or W. D genes are given only for firm matches. Size is stated for part of the rows, as once, few or many counts, or as a class when the clone is expanded.

>-|-|TRBJ1-2|TRBV6-1
TGTGCCAGCAGTGAAAACCGGGATGGGGGCTACACCTTC
CASSENRDGGYTF
>TRBD1|-|TRBJ1-5|TRBV5-6
TGTGCCAGCAGCCAATCCGACAGGGTTCCCAATCAGCCCCAGCATTTT
CASSQSDRVPNQPQHF
>TRBD2|-|TRBJ2-3|TRBV4-1
TGCGCCAGCAGCCAAGCACTAGCGGGAGGGCCGGGAGATACGCAGTATTTT
CASSQALAGGPGDTQYF
>TRBD1|-|TRBJ1-2|TRBV29-1
TGCAGCGGGTCGTATATCTCCGGGACAGTTAACTATGGCTACACCTTC
CSGSYISGTVNYGYTF
>TRBD1|-|TRBJ2-7|TRBV5-6
TGTGCCAGCAGAGTTTGGGGGGGACAGGGCGACGAGCAGTACTTC
CASRVWGGQGDEQYF
>TRBD1|-|TRBJ1-2|TRBV7-2
TGTGCCAGCAGCTCCTCTAGGGCAGGGGGCGTTGGCTACACCTTC
CASSSSRAGGVGYTF
>TRBD1|-|TRBJ1-4|TRBV4-2
TGTGCCAGCAGCCAAGTTCCGGAACAGGGGACTAATGAAAAACTGTTTTTT
CASSQVPEQGTNEKLFF
>-|-|TRBJ2-2|TRBV9
TGTGCCAGCAGCGAAGGGAGGAACACCGGGGAGCTGTTTTTT
CASSEGRNTGELFF
>TRBD1|-|TRBJ1-2|TRBV10-3
TGTGCCATCAGTGAGTCGGTCGGGACAGGGGATGGCTACACCTTC
CAISESVGTGDGYTF
>-|-|TRBJ2-5|TRBV27
TGTGCCAGCAGTCTACCCGGGGGAGAGACCCAGTACTTC
CASSLPGGETQYF
>TRBD1|-|TRBJ2-1|TRBV30
TGTGCCTGGAGTGTACTCGGGGACAGGGTCTACAATGAGCAGTTCTTC
CAWSVLGDRVYNEQFF
>TRBD2|-|TRBJ2-5|TRBV6-1
TGTGCCAGCACCCTACTAGCGGGAGCGCCGGAGACCCAGTACTTC
CASTLLAGAPETQYF
>-|once|TRBJ2-5|TRBV10-3
TGTGCCATCAGCATTGGACAGCGCCAAGAGACCCAGTACTTC
CAISIGQRQETQYF
>-|-|TRBJ1-5|TRBV28
TGTGCCAGCAGTCCCCCCGACAGATATCAGCCCCAGCATTTT
CASSPPDRYQPQHF
>TRBD1|-|TRBJ1-2|TRBV25-1
TGTGCCAGCAGTGAGCCCAGGGGGGTAGGCTACACCTTC
CASSEPRGVGYTF
>-|-|TRBJ1-2|TRBV28
TGTGCCAGCAGTTTGACAGTTACCCCTAACTATGGCTACACCTTC
CASSLTVTPNYGYTF
>-|-|TRBJ2-2|TRBV5-5
TGTGCCAGCAGCCCGGATGGACTGCCCACCGGGGAGCTGTTTTTT
CASSPDGLPTGELFF
>TRBD2|-|TRBJ2-5|TRBV15
TGTGCCACCAGCAGGCCCTTGGGGGACTACACTCCCCAGTACTTC
CATSRPLGDYTPQYF
>TRBD2|-|TRBJ2-3|TRBV11-3
TGTGCCAGCAGTTCTAGCGGGGGCCCAGATACGCAGTATTTT
CASSSSGGPDTQYF
>TRBD1|-|TRBJ1-1|TRBV19
TGTGCCAGTAGTATTCGGGACAGGGGGCACACTGAAGCTTTCTTT
CASSIRDRGHTEAFF
>TRBD2|-|TRBJ2-3|TRBV4-3
TGCGCCAGCAGCCTGGGACTAGCGGGAGGGCCAGGGACAGATACGCAGTATTTT
CASSLGLAGGPGTDTQYF
>-|-|TRBJ1-1|TRBV11-1
TGTGCCAGCAGCTTAGCCGGACAGTTTTTTGCTGAAGCTTTCTTT
CASSLAGQFFAEAFF
>-|-|TRBJ1-5|TRBV7-9
TGTGCCAGCAGCTTACAAAAGGATGGCGGACACAATCAGCCCCAGCATTTT
CASSLQKDGGHNQPQHF
>-|-|TRBJ2-2|TRBV19
TGTGCCAGTAGTATATGGCAGGGGACCACCGGGGAGCTGTTTTTT
CASSIWQGTTGELFF
>-|-|TRBJ2-7|TRBV27
TGTGCCAGCAGTTTGGGAGCCTGCAAGCAGTACTTC
CASSLGACKQYF
>-|-|TRBJ2-1|TRBV9
TGTGCCAGCAGCGTAGCAAGGGGGACATCTTCCTACAATGAGCAGTTCTTC
CASSVARGTSSYNEQFF
>TRBD2|-|TRBJ2-3|TRBV19
TGTGCCAGTAAACTAGCGGGGGGGCAACGGAGCACAGATACGCAGTATTTT
CASKLAGGQRSTDTQYF
>-|-|TRBJ2-3|TRBV7-3
TGTGCCAGCAGCCCCATTGGTGGGGAGCACACAGATACGCAGTATTTT
CASSPIGGEHTDTQYF
>-|-|TRBJ1-2|TRBV6-6
TGTGCCAGCAGTCGGGAGGGGAGATATGGCTACACCTTC
CASSREGRYGYTF
>-|-|TRBJ2-3|TRBV6-4
TGTGCCAGCAGTTTTCAGGGAGGAAGCACAGATACGCAGTATTTT
CASSFQGGSTDTQYF
>-|few|TRBJ2-1|TRBV28
TGTGCCAGCAGTTTAGCGACTAGTCCCAAGCAGTTCTTC
CASSLATSPKQFF
>-|-|TRBJ2-5|TRBV11-2
TGTGCCAGCAGCTTAGATCCGGGGCAAGAGACCCAGTACTTC
CASSLDPGQETQYF
>-|once|TRBJ2-5|TRBV6-6
TGTGCCAGCACCGATCGAACAGGCGTTGCCAGAGAGACCCAGTACTTC
CASTDRTGVARETQYF
>TRBD1|-|TRBJ1-2|TRBV7-2
TGTGCCAGCAGCTTAGGCCGACGACAGGGTCCGACTAACTATGGCTACACCTTC
CASSLGRRQGPTNYGYTF
>TRBD1|-|TRBJ1-1|TRBV28
TGTGCCAGCAGTTTAACCGGGACAGTGAACACTGAAGCTTTCTTT
CASSLTGTVNTEAFF
>-|-|TRBJ2-7|TRBV6-5
TGTGCCAGCAGGTCCCGTAGCTCTTACGAGCAGTACTTC
CASRSRSSYEQYF
>TRBD1|-|TRBJ2-1|TRBV4-3
TGCGCCAGCAGCCGAGCAGGGGGCAGGGGGAATGAGCAGTTCTTC
CASSRAGGRGNEQFF
>-|-|TRBJ1-4|TRBV5-6
TGTGCCAGCAGCCTCGCGGTGACGGCTGGAAAACTGTTTTTT
CASSLAVTAGKLFF
>TRBD2|few|TRBJ2-1|TRBV27
TGTGCCAGCACCCACCAACGGGAGGCGGACTACAATGAGCAGTTCTTC
CASTHQREADYNEQFF
>TRBD1|-|TRBJ1-6|TRBV13
TGTGCCAGCAGCCGAGACAGGGCGGAAAATTCACCCCTCCACTTT
CASSRDRAENSPLHF
>TRBD2|few|TRBJ2-5|TRBV27
TGTGCCAGCAGTACTTTCGGGGGGGAGACCCAGTACTTC
CASSTFGGETQYF
>-|-|TRBJ2-2|TRBV7-7
TGTGCCAGCAGCTTTGGGCAGACGAACACCGGGGAGCTGTTTTTT
CASSFGQTNTGELFF
>-|-|TRBJ2-7|TRBV7-2
TGTGCCAGCAGCGCCGGAAGGGGCTACGAGCAGTACTTC
CASSAGRGYEQYF
>-|-|TRBJ1-5|TRBV6-5
TGTGCCAGCAGTTACTCCCTGAATCAGCCCCAGCATTTT
CASSYSLNQPQHF
>TRBD2|-|TRBJ2-7|TRBV2
TGTGCCAGCAGTCCCGGGACTAGCGGCTACGAGCAGTACTTC
CASSPGTSGYEQYF
>-|-|TRBJ1-2|TRBV19
TGTGCCAGTACCCCAACAGGGACCTATGGCTACACCTTC
CASTPTGTYGYTF
>TRBD2|-|TRBJ2-1|TRBV11-2
TGTGCCAGCAGCCACGGACTAGCGTTATACAATGAGCAGTTCTTC
CASSHGLALYNEQFF
>TRBD1|-|TRBJ1-6|TRBV7-6
TGTGCCAGCAGCATCTATTCCGGGACAGTGCCCAAATCACCCCTCCACTTT
CASSIYSGTVPKSPLHF
>TRBD2|-|TRBJ2-3|TRBV19
TGTGCCAGTAGTATAGGCGGGGGAGGAGATACGCAGTATTTT
CASSIGGGGDTQYF
>TRBD1|-|TRBJ1-4|TRBV15
TGTGCCACCAGGCCCGGGACAGGGGGCGTCGGCAATGAAAAACTGTTTTTT
CATRPGTGGVGNEKLFF
>TRBD2|-|TRBJ2-1|TRBV4-3
TGCGCCAGCAGCCAAGATTTAGCTAGCGGGGGATACAATGAGCAGTTCTTC
CASSQDLASGGYNEQFF
>-|-|TRBJ2-3|TRBV7-6
TGTGCCAGCAGCTTGTACTCTAGCACAGATACGCAGTATTTT
CASSLYSSTDTQYF
>TRBD2|-|TRBJ2-5|TRBV9
TGTGCCAGCAGCGTAAGCGGGGGGCAAGAGACCCAGTACTTC
CASSVSGGQETQYF
>-|-|TRBJ2-7|TRBV27
TGTGCCAGCAGTTTATCCTGGGGCGTCAAGTCGTCCTACGAGCAGTACTTC
CASSLSWGVKSSYEQYF
>TRBD2|-|TRBJ2-7|TRBV5-4
TGTGCCAGCAGCTTACTAGCGGGAAAGGACGAGCAGTACTTC
CASSLLAGKDEQYF